A selection of T cell receptor beta chains follows, all from one sample in a study of blood T cells in healthy people across ages. MiXCR was run by TCRdb on the 5' RACE reads, yielding one entry per CDR3 protein. This table holds around 990,000 distinct CDR3 sequences, more than 30% found once. The sequenced sample was blood. The receptors were sampled from a man between 18 and 35 years old in good health. The CDR3 runs from the conserved cysteine through the conserved F or W. A D gene is named only where the DNA matches it firmly. The listing skips clone size in some rows; elsewhere it reads once, few, many or a size class.

J gene: TRBJ2-7
D gene: -
V gene: TRBV12-3/TRBV12-4
clone size: -
CDR3 protein: CASSLQYHNEQYF
CDR3 DNA: TGTGCCAGCAGTCTTCAGTACCACAACGAGCAGTACTTC

J gene: TRBJ2-1
D gene: -
V gene: TRBV4-3
clone size: -
CDR3 protein: CANSQGLLPSYNEQFF
CDR3 DNA: TGCGCCAACAGCCAAGGGCTCCTTCCCTCCTACAATGAGCAGTTCTTC

J gene: TRBJ1-4
D gene: TRBD1
V gene: TRBV9
clone size: -
CDR3 protein: CASSTRTGRNEKLFF
CDR3 DNA: TGTGCCAGCAGCACTCGGACAGGGCGGAATGAAAAACTGTTTTTT

J gene: TRBJ1-2
D gene: -
V gene: TRBV29-1
clone size: few
CDR3 protein: CSVVGVRSNYGYTF
CDR3 DNA: TGCAGCGTTGTGGGGGTCAGGTCGAACTATGGCTACACCTTC

J gene: TRBJ2-1
D gene: -
V gene: TRBV12-3/TRBV12-4
clone size: few
CDR3 protein: CASSLESQQFF
CDR3 DNA: TGTGCCAGCAGTTTAGAAAGCCAGCAGTTCTTC

J gene: TRBJ1-5
D gene: -
V gene: TRBV7-2
clone size: few
CDR3 protein: CASSSSGPGGFNQPQHF
CDR3 DNA: TGTGCCAGCAGCTCCAGTGGTCCAGGCGGTTTCAATCAGCCCCAGCATTTT

J gene: TRBJ1-2
D gene: TRBD1
V gene: TRBV6-4
clone size: many
CDR3 protein: CASSRDRNYGYTF
CDR3 DNA: TGTGCCAGCAGCCGGGACAGAAACTATGGCTACACCTTC

J gene: TRBJ1-2
D gene: -
V gene: TRBV24-1
clone size: -
CDR3 protein: CATSGNDSPYGYTF
CDR3 DNA: TGTGCCACCAGCGGGAACGACAGCCCCTATGGCTACACCTTC

J gene: TRBJ1-1
D gene: -
V gene: TRBV16
clone size: few
CDR3 protein: CASSQARQGRNTEAFF
CDR3 DNA: TGTGCCAGCAGCCAGGCCCGGCAGGGGAGGAATACTGAAGCTTTCTTT

J gene: TRBJ1-4
D gene: TRBD1
V gene: TRBV5-5
clone size: -
CDR3 protein: CASSSGTGYKNEKLFF
CDR3 DNA: TGTGCCAGCAGCTCCGGGACAGGGTACAAGAATGAAAAACTGTTTTTT

J gene: TRBJ2-5
D gene: TRBD1
V gene: TRBV5-1
clone size: -
CDR3 protein: CASSLKDRGPTSGNEQYF
CDR3 DNA: TGCGCCAGCAGCCTAAAGGACAGGGGGCCTACCTCTGGCAATGAGCAGTACTTC

J gene: TRBJ1-5
D gene: -
V gene: TRBV6-2/TRBV6-3
clone size: few
CDR3 protein: CASSYQSSGGNQPQHF
CDR3 DNA: TGTGCCAGCAGTTATCAGTCATCTGGGGGCAATCAGCCCCAGCATTTT

J gene: TRBJ1-2
D gene: -
V gene: TRBV20-1
clone size: -
CDR3 protein: CSAVSGDRLYGYTF
CDR3 DNA: TGCAGTGCAGTAAGCGGAGACAGACTCTATGGCTACACCTTC

J gene: TRBJ2-3
D gene: -
V gene: TRBV4-3
clone size: few
CDR3 protein: CASSQDRWATDTQYF
CDR3 DNA: TGCGCCAGCAGCCAAGATCGTTGGGCAACGGATACGCAGTATTTT

J gene: TRBJ1-1
D gene: -
V gene: TRBV6-2/TRBV6-3
clone size: -
CDR3 protein: CASSLYRGGFTDTEAFF
CDR3 DNA: TGTGCCAGCAGCCTTTATAGGGGAGGATTTACGGACACTGAAGCTTTCTTT

J gene: TRBJ2-5
D gene: TRBD1
V gene: TRBV15
clone size: -
CDR3 protein: CATSRGLGQGAREQYF
CDR3 DNA: TGTGCCACCAGCAGAGGTCTGGGACAGGGGGCCCGTGAGCAGTACTTC